Shown below are 10 T cell receptor beta chains from a single sample sequenced in a study of shared clonotypes between healthy human individuals. The assay was immunoSEQ multiplex PCR, and TCRdb's table has in-frame clones only and misses some. Altogether about 2.3 million clones are present, over 85% being singletons, with the ten largest covering 0.39%. Sequencing was carried out using naive CD4+ T cells from PBMCs. Subset: CD45RA+ positively selected. These receptors came from a man between 18 and 35 years old in good health. Some clones in this sample may be carry-over from other donors' samples.

The chain combines TRBV6-6 with TRBJ2-6; unclear D gene. V was clipped by 6 bases and J by 2 bases, with 8 bases between them. CDR3 length equals 14 residues. CDR1 and CDR2 (germline): MNHNY, SVGAGI (reference sequence). CDR3 amino acids: CASRSRPGANVLTF. CDR3 nucleotides: TGTGCCAGCAGATCCCGTCCTGGGGCCAACGTCCTGACTTTC.

This rearrangement joins TRBV2 to TRBJ2-3, with 7 nucleotides matching TRBD2. After removal of 5 bases from V and 2 bases from J, the junction contained 4 bases not matched to a gene. Germline lookup yields CDR1 SNHLY and CDR2 FYNNEI. The CDR3 spans 14 residues. For the CDR3, the DNA is TGTGCCAGCAGTTCGGGACTATTCACAGATACGCAGTATTTT. Translating gives CASSSGLFTDTQYF.

This rearrangement joins TRBV4-2 to TRBJ1-1, with a tentative D call TRBD1 (5 bases). Germline V gene lookup returns CDR1 LGHNA and CDR2 YNFKEQ. V was cut by 1 base and J by 0 bases, with 9 bases left in between. CDR3 length equals 15 residues. CDR3 protein: CASSQGGGVNTEAFF. The CDR3 nucleotides are TGTGCCAGCAGCCAAGGTGGGGGGGTGAACACTGAAGCTTTCTTT.

On this clone: This sample also contains other DNA sequences that code for the same CDR3. The chain couples TRBV28 to TRBJ1-5; D remains ambiguous. This CDR3 has 13 residues. Trimming removed 6 bases at V and 4 bases at J, with 10 bases between. Per the germline V gene, CDR1 is MDHEN and CDR2 is SYDVKM. The chain's CDR3 is CASRGTGNQPQHF. Here the CDR3 DNA reads TGTGCCAGCAGGGGTACGGGAAATCAGCCCCAGCATTTT.

The CDR3 protein is CASSRSPSGGSTDTQYF. The DNA for the CDR3 is TGCGCCAGCAGCCGATCGCCTAGCGGGGGGAGCACAGATACGCAGTATTTT. The chain uses TRBV5-1 and TRBJ2-3; TRBD2 matches 11 bases. The germline CDR1 and CDR2 sequences are SGHRS and YFSETQ. The CDR3 covers 17 residues. With 4 bases clipped from V and 0 bases from J, the junction kept 7 bases outside the gene matches.

The chain couples TRBV4-1 to TRBJ2-5; D is unresolved. Germline V gives CDR1 MGHRA, CDR2 YSYEKL. The CDR3 sequence is 13 residues long. Trimming shortened V by 4 bases and J by 5 bases, and 11 bases separated the two germline ends. CDR3 DNA: TGCGCCAGCAGCCCCCGCGTATCGGAGACCCAGTACTTC. It encodes CASSPRVSETQYF.

The chain has TRBV5-1 and TRBJ2-1; 8 bases are a match to TRBD2. The junction had 4 bases not matched to a gene; V was cut back by 2 bases and J by 0 bases. Germline V gives CDR1 SGHRS, CDR2 YFSETQ. CDR3 length: 16 amino acids. The CDR3 region is CASSFLAGNSYNEQFF. The CDR3 region has the DNA TGCGCCAGCAGCTTTCTAGCGGGTAACTCCTACAATGAGCAGTTCTTC.

J is TRBJ2-7 and V is TRBV25-1, with a tentative D call TRBD2 (5 bases). The V gene's germline CDR1 is MGHDK and CDR2 SYGVNS. Trimming removed 6 bases from V and 0 bases from J, with 6 bases in between. The CDR3 is made up of 12 amino acids. The CDR3 protein is CASSGDSYEQYF. For the CDR3, the DNA is TGTGCCAGCAGCGGGGACTCCTACGAGCAGTACTTC.

The V call is TRBV28, the J call TRBJ2-6; the D is unclear. This CDR3 spans 15 amino acids. V gave up 4 bases and J gave up 0 bases, with 7 bases separating them. CDR1 MDHEN and CDR2 SYDVKM come from the germline V gene. The CDR3 DNA reads TGTGCCAGCAGTTGGACGAGCTCTGGGGCCAACGTCCTGACTTTC. Translation: CASSWTSSGANVLTF.

The V gene is TRBV5-1, the J gene TRBJ2-3; 9 bases fit TRBD2. With V trimmed by 0 bases and J by 3 bases, 11 bases remained unmatched. CDR3 length: 18 amino acids. Germline CDR1 is SGHRS and CDR2 is YFSETQ. The CDR3 sequence is CASSLATSGPGGTDTQYF. CDR3 bases: TGCGCCAGCAGCTTGGCGACTAGCGGCCCGGGTGGGACAGATACGCAGTATTTT.